In its sample, the clone carrying this T cell receptor beta chain was seen a few times. A junction boundary mismatches the germline segment, possibly from a read error. This specimen belongs to a study of blood T cells in healthy people across ages. CDR3 length: 12 residues. CDR1 and CDR2 (germline): SGHAT, FQDESV (reference sequence). It was with a sample-barcoded 5' primer and a J-beta primer mix that a second PCR of roughly 7 to 12 cycles was run. TCRdb redid the calling of the 5' RACE reads with MiXCR, one entry per CDR3 protein. The sample has roughly 500,000 distinct CDR3 sequences, about 25% seen once. A further study also used this sample, focusing on T cells of mothers and their children. That publication notes: Addition of sample barcodes and 2-4 random nucleotides occurred through the M1S primer of the second PCR.

This receptor was taken from a boy between 10 and 17 years old in good health. The J gene is TRBJ1-1, the V gene TRBV11-1; no firm D call. The sample taken for sequencing was blood. The CDR3 DNA sequence: TGTGCCAGCGGCTTGAGGAACACTGAAGCTTTCTTT. It encodes CASGLRNTEAFF.